The TCR beta chain described here comes from a study of T cell changes during pregnancy in multiple sclerosis. The protocol was immunoSEQ multiplex PCR, while the TCRdb copy is restricted to in-frame clones and leaves out a portion. The table shows over 45,000 clones, with just over 90% occurring only once. Sequenced here: CD4+ T cells from peripheral blood mononuclear cells, sampled in the second trimester of pregnancy. This sequence originates from a female donor with multiple sclerosis, enrolled in a pregnancy study.

CDR3: CASSEPGGSSTGELFF. The CDR3 DNA reads as TGTGCCAGCAGTGAACCGGGCGGGTCGAGCACCGGGGAGCTGTTTTTT. The chain links TRBV6-1 to TRBJ2-2, with D possibly TRBD2 on 5 matching bases. Per germline, CDR1 MNHNS and CDR2 SASEGT. Trimming shortened V by 2 bases and J by 4 bases, and 14 bases separated the two germline ends. The CDR3 covers 16 residues.